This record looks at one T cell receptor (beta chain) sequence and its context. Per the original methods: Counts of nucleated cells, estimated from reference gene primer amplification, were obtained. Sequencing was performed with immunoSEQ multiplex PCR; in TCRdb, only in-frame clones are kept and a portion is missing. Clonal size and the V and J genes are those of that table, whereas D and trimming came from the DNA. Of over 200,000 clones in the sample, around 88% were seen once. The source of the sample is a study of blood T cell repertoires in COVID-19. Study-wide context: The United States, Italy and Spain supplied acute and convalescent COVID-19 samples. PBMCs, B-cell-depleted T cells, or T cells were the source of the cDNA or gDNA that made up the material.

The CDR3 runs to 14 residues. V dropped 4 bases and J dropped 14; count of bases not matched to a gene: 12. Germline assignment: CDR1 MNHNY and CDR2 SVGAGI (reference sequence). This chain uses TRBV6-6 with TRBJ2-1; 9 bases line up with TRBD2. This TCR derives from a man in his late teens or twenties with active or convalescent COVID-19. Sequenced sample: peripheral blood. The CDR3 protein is CASSSEREAHREFF. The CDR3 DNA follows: TGTGCCAGCAGTTCCGAGCGGGAGGCGCATAGAGAGTTCTTC.